This T cell receptor (beta chain) was identified in a study of Tregs in tolerant kidney transplant recipients. Turning to the study itself: Related graft donors supplied nonmyeloablative bone marrow transplants, and mixed chimerism was transient. General study findings and limits: Validation in larger populations is needed because few patients were studied.

This clone was recorded only once. Its antigen is not identified. Profiling relied on immunoSEQ multiplex PCR, and the TCRdb table lists in-frame clones only, not all of them. The sample gives 90,000 to 130,000 clones, around 91% of which show up once; under 0.35% is in the top ten. Unstimulated Tregs (CD4+CD25+CD127-) and CD4+CD25- non-Tregs were sorted from PBMCs. The TCR was taken from a human donor who received a combined kidney and bone marrow transplant. The sample was CD4+ T cells from blood, taken before the transplant.

The CDR3 sequence: CASRFWRDLHSGAEAFF. DNA for the CDR3: TGTGCAAGTCGCTTCTGGCGGGACCTTCATTCCGGGGCTGAAGCTTTCTTT. The rearrangement joins TRBV12-2 to TRBJ1-1. TRBV12-2 is classified as a pseudogene. The CDR3 extends over 17 amino acids.